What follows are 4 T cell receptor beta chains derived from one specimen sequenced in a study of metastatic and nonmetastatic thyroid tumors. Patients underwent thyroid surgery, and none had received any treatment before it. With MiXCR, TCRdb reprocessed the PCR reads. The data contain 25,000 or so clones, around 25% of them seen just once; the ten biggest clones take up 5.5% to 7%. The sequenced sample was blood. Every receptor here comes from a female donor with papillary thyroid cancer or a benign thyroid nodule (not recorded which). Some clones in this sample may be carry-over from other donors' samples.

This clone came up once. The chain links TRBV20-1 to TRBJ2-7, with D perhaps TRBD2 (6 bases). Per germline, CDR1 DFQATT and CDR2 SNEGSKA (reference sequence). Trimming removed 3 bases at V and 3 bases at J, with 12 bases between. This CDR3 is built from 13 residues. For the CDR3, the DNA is TGCAGTGCTAGTCAGGCGGGATTCTACGAGCAGTACTTC. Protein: CSASQAGFYEQYF.

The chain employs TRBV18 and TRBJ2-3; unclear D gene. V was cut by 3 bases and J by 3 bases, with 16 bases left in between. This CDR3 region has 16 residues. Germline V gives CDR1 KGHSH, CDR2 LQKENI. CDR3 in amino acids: CASSPHGAVGTDTQYF. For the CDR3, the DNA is TGTGCCAGCTCACCCCATGGTGCGGTTGGGACAGATACGCAGTATTTT.

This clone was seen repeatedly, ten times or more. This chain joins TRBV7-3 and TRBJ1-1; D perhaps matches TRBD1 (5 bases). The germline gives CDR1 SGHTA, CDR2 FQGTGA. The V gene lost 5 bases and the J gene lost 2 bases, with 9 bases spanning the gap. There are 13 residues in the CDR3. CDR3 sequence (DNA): TGTGCCAGCAGCCCCCAGGGTAACACTGAAGCTTTCTTT. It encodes CASSPQGNTEAFF. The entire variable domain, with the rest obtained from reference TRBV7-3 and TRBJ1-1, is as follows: GAGVSQTPSNKVTEKGKYVELRCDPISGHTALYWYRQSLGQGPEFLIYFQGTGAADDSGLPNDRFFAVRPEGSVSTLKIQRTERGDSAVYLCASSPQGNTEAFFGQGTRLTVV.

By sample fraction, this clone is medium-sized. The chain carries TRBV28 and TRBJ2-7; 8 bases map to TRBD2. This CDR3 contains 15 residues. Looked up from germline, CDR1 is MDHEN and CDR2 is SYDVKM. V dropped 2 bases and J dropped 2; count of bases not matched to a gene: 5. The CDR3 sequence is CASSLTGGPTYEQYF. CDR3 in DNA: TGTGCCAGCAGTTTAACGGGAGGGCCAACCTACGAGCAGTACTTC.